This record concerns one TCR beta chain sequence. The antigen is unknown. CDR3 size: 13 residues. Germline lookup yields CDR1 MNHEY and CDR2 SVGAGI. This sample was taken from a study of CXCR3-negative and CXCR3-positive naive CD8 T cells. Study-wide points: CXCR3-positive naive cells had TRB CDR3s that were more hydrophobic than CXCR3-negative naive cells had. Freshly isolated PBMCs were used in most assays, given partial CXCR3 loss after freezing. Memory cells differed in TRBV-TRBJ usage, but naive CXCR3-negative and CXCR3-positive cells had similar usage.

Naive CD8+ T cells showed CD45RO-CCR7+CD27+CD95-. Carrying UMI labels, the TRB cDNA libraries were prepared through 5' RACE. TCRdb reworked the 5' RACE reads into one entry per CDR3 protein, no DNA. The repertoire table contains some 53,000 distinct CDR3 sequences. Sequenced material: naive CXCR3+ CD8+ T cells from blood. The subset denotes: CD45RO-CCR7+CD27+CD95- naive CD8+ T cells expressing CXCR3 (TNR3+). This TCR was sampled from a human donor in good health. Some clones in this sample may be carry-over from other donors' samples. This rearrangement joins TRBV6-5 to TRBJ1-4. This CDR3 is CASSYSHGEKLFF.